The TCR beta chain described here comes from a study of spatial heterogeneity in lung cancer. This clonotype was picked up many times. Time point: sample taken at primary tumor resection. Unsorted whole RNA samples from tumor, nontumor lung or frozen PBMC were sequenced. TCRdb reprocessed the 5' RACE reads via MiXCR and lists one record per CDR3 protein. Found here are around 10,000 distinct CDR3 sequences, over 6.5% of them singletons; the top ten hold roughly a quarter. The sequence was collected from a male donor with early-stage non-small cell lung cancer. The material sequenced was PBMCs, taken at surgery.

DNA for the CDR3: TGTGCCACCAGTGATCCAGCTTTTGGCAAAAACATTCAGTACTTC. Its protein is CATSDPAFGKNIQYF. The chain employs TRBV24-1 and TRBJ2-4; D is ambiguous. The CDR3 consists of 15 residues. V lost 3 bases and J lost 3, with 11 bases in between. Germline assignment: CDR1 KGHDR and CDR2 SFDVKD.